This T cell receptor beta chain was identified during a study of control samples from healthy donors and cancer patients. This clone was found once. The table came from immunoSEQ multiplex PCR; TCRdb's copy has only in-frame clones and leaves some out. The table shows fewer than 120,000 clones, with roughly 88% occurring only once. Material: PBMCs. The origin of this receptor is an older woman with lung cancer.

CDR3 DNA sequence: TGTGCCAGCAGTTTATCTCGGGGGTCAAAAACCTACGAGCAGTACTTC. It translates to CASSLSRGSKTYEQYF. The J gene is TRBJ2-7, the V gene TRBV27; weak D call: TRBD2 (6 bases). The CDR3 totals 16 residues. Per the germline V gene, CDR1 is MNHEY and CDR2 is SMNVEV (reference sequence). With 0 bases removed from V and 2 bases from J, the gap between germline ends came to 14 bases.